Below are 6 T cell receptor beta chains sequenced from a single sample in a study of technical replicates of blood from four donors. This table comes from immunoSEQ multiplex PCR, and its TCRdb copy is limited to in-frame clones, with some not included. The sample records approximately 69,000 clones, about 96% being singletons. Specimen: T cells isolated from PBMCs. The receptors originated from a human donor in good health.

V is TRBV28 and J is TRBJ1-1, with 7 bases matching TRBD1. The CDR3 totals 16 residues. J was trimmed by 4 bases and V by 7 bases; bases with no gene match: 15. CDR1 is MDHEN and CDR2 is SYDVKM in the germline V gene. CDR3: CASTISTQGETTEAFF. As DNA, the CDR3 is TGTGCCAGCACGATCTCAACCCAGGGGGAGACCACTGAAGCTTTCTTT.

This clone has a single count. This chain connects TRBV11-1 to TRBJ2-5; TRBD1 matches at 7 bases. The J segment lost 6 bases and the V segment lost 5 bases, leaving 9 bases of the junction unmatched. The germline gives CDR1 SGHAT, CDR2 FQDESV (reference sequence). This CDR3 comprises 14 residues. CDR3 sequence: CASSVTGAEQTQYF. The CDR3 DNA reads as TGTGCCAGCAGCGTTACAGGGGCTGAGCAGACCCAGTACTTC.

This clone came up once. The chain recombines TRBV5-1 with TRBJ2-5, with a weak D call TRBD2 (7 bases). Trimming removed 0 bases at V and 4 bases at J, with 13 bases between. There are 15 residues in the CDR3. Per the germline V gene, CDR1 is SGHRS and CDR2 is YFSETQ. The CDR3, as DNA: TGCGCCAGCAGCTTGGAGGGGGGGAGAGGAGAGACCCAGTACTTC. Translated, it gives CASSLEGGRGETQYF.

The chain couples TRBV29-1 to TRBJ2-1, with TRBD2 identical over 12 bases. Germline V gene lookup returns CDR1 SQVTM and CDR2 ANQGSEA. The trim removed 5 bases at V and 8 bases at J, leaving 13 bases unmatched. The CDR3 runs 16 residues. CDR3 sequence: CSVRKTSGSVSYEQFF. As DNA, the CDR3 is TGCAGCGTTCGTAAGACTAGCGGGAGTGTCAGCTATGAGCAGTTCTTC.

The chain links TRBV5-1 to TRBJ1-4, with unresolved D. Between the trimmed V and J ends, which lost 1 base and 8 bases, there was a span of 18 bases. Germline V gives CDR1 SGHRS, CDR2 YFSETQ. The CDR3 consists of 16 residues. The CDR3 DNA is TGCGCCAGCAGCTTGCCGGAGGACGGAGAGTCGGAAAAACTGTTTTTT. Its translation is CASSLPEDGESEKLFF.

The V and J genes are TRBV28 and TRBJ1-5, with a weak D call TRBD1 (5 bases). This CDR3 is 17 amino acids long. Trimming cost V 2 bases and J 7 bases, with 21 bases left between them. Germline loops: CDR1 MDHEN, CDR2 SYDVKM. The CDR3 loop is CASSLPLQGIPSQPQHF. In nucleotides, the CDR3 is TGTGCCAGCAGTTTACCGCTTCAGGGTATTCCGTCGCAGCCCCAGCATTTT.